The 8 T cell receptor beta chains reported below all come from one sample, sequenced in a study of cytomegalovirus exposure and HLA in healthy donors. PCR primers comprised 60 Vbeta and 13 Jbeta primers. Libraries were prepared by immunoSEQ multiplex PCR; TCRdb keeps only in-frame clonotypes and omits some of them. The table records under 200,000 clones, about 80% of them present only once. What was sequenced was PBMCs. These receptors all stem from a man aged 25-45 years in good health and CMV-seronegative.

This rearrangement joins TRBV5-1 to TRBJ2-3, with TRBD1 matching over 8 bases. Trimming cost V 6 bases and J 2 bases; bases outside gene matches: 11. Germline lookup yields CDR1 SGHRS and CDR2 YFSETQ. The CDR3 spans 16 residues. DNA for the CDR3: TGCGCCAGCACCCCCGGGACAGGCTTTCTCACAGATACGCAGTATTTT. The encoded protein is CASTPGTGFLTDTQYF.

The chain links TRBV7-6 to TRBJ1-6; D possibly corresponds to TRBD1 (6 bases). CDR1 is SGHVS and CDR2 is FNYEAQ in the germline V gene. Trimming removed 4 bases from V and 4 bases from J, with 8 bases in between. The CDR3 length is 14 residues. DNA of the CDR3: TGTGCCAGCAGCTCGGGACATTATAATTCACCCCTCCACTTT. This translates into CASSSGHYNSPLHF.

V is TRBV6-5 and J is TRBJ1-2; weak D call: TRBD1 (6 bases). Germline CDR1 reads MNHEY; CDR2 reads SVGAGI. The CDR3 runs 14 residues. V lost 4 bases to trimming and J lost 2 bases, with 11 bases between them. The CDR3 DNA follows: TGTGCCAGCAGTTCTATCGACAGGAACTATGGCTACACCTTC. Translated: CASSSIDRNYGYTF.

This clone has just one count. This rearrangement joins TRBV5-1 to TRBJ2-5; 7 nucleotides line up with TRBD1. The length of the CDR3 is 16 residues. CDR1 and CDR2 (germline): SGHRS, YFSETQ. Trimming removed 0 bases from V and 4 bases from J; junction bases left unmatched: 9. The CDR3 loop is CASSLAVTGKGETQYF. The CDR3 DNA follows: TGCGCCAGCAGCTTGGCCGTGACAGGGAAGGGAGAGACCCAGTACTTC.

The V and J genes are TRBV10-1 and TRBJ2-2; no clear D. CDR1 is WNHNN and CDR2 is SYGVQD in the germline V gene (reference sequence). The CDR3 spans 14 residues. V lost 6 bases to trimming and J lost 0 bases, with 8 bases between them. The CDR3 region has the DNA TGCGCCAGCAGGAGCACCACGAACACCGGGGAGCTGTTTTTT. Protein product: CASRSTTNTGELFF.

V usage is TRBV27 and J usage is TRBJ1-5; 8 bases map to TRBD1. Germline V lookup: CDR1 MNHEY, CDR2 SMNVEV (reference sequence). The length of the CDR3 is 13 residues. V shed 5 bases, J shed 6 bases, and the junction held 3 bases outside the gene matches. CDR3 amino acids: CASSLQGGQPQHF. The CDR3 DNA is TGTGCCAGCAGTCTACAGGGGGGTCAGCCCCAGCATTTT.

The CDR3 nucleotides read TGTGCCAGCAGCGAAACAGGGGAACGAGGCTACACCTTC. This translates into CASSETGERGYTF. This chain uses TRBV5-6 with TRBJ1-2; 7 bases match TRBD1. V trimming: 4 bases; J trimming: 8 bases; junction bases outside the gene matches: 8. This CDR3 has 13 residues. Per germline, CDR1 SGHDT and CDR2 YYEEEE.

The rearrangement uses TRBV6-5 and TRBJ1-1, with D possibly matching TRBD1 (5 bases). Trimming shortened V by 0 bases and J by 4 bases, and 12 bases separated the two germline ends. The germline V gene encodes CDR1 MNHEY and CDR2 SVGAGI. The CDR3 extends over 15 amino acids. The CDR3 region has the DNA TGTGCCAGCAGTTACTCGTCGGTAGGGGTCACTGAAGCTTTCTTT. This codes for CASSYSSVGVTEAFF.